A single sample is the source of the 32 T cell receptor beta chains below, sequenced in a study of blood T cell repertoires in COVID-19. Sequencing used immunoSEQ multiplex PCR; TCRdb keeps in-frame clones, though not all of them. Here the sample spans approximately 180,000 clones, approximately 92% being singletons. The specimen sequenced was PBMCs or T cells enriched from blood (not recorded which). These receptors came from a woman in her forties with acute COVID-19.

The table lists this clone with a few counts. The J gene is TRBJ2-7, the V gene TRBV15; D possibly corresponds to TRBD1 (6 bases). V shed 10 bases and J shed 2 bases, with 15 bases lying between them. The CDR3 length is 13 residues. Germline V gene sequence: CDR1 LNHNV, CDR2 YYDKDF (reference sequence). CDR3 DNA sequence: TGTGCCAGCTCGCAGACAGGAGCCTACGAGCAGTACTTC. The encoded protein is CASSQTGAYEQYF.

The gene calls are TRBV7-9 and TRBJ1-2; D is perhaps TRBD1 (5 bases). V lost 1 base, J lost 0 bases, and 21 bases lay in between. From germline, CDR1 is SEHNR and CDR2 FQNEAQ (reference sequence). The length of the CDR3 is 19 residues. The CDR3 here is CASSLEEGFLGTPNYGYTF. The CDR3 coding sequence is TGTGCCAGCAGCTTAGAGGAGGGGTTCCTGGGCACCCCTAACTATGGCTACACCTTC.

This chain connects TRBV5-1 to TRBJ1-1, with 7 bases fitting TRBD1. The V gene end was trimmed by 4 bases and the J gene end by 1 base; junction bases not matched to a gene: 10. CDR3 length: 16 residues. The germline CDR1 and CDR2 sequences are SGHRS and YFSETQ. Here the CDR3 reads CASSPDGQVGNTEAFF. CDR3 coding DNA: TGCGCCAGCAGCCCGGACGGACAGGTGGGGAACACTGAAGCTTTCTTT.

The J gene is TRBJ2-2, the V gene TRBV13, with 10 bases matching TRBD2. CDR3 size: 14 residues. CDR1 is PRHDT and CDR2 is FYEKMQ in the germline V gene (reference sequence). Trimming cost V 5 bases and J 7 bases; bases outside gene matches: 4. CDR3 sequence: CASSPSGGGGELFF. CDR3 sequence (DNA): TGTGCCAGCAGCCCTAGCGGGGGAGGCGGGGAGCTGTTTTTT.

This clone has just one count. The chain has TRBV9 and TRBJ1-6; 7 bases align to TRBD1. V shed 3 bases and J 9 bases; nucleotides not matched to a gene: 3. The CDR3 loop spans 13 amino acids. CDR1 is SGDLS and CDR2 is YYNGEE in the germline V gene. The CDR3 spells CASSEGAPSPLHF. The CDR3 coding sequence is TGTGCCAGCAGCGAGGGGGCCCCTTCACCCCTCCACTTT.

The CDR3 here is CASSQDLDEGRPQETQYF. Written as DNA, the CDR3 is TGTGCCAGCAGCCAAGATCTAGACGAGGGCAGGCCCCAAGAGACCCAGTACTTC. The chain couples TRBV3-1 (or the pseudogene TRBV3-2) to TRBJ2-5; D may be TRBD2 (5 bases). The CDR3 consists of 18 residues. Germline-derived CDR1 and CDR2 are LGHDT and YNNKEL (reference sequence). The V end was cut by 0 bases, the J end by 1 base, with 18 bases between.

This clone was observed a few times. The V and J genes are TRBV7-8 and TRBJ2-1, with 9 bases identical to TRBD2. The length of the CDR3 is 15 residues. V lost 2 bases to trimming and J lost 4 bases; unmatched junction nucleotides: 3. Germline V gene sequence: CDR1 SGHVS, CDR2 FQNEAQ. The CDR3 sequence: CASSLSAGGYNEQFF. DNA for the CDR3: TGTGCCAGCAGCTTATCAGCGGGGGGTTACAATGAGCAGTTCTTC.

The CDR3, as DNA: TGTGCCAGCAGTTCACCCGGACAGGGGGCATCTGGAAACACCATATATTTT. Translation gives CASSSPGQGASGNTIYF. The J gene is TRBJ1-3, the V gene TRBV28, with TRBD1 matching 11 bases. This CDR3 has 17 amino acids. The germline V gene has CDR1 MDHEN and CDR2 SYDVKM. V lost 4 bases, J lost 1 base, and 6 bases stayed unmatched.

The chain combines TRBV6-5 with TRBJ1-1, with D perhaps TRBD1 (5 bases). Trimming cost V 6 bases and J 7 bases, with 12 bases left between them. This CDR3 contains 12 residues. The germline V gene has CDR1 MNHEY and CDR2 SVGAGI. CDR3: CASSRQGGEAFF. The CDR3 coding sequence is TGTGCCAGCAGCCGTCAGGGCGGTGAAGCTTTCTTT.

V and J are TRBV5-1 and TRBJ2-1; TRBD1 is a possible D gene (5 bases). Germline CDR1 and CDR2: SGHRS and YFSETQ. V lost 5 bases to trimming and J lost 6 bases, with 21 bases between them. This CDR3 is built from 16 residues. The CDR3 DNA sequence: TGCGCCAGCAGTCCAGGGTCAGGAAGAGCTGGCAATGAGCAGTTCTTC. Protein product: CASSPGSGRAGNEQFF.

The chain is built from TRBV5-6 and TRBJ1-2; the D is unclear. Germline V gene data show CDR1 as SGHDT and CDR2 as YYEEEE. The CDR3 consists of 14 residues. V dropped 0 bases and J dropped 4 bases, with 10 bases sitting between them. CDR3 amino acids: CASSLGGPPYGYTF. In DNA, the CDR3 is TGTGCCAGCAGCTTGGGAGGGCCCCCCTATGGCTACACCTTC.

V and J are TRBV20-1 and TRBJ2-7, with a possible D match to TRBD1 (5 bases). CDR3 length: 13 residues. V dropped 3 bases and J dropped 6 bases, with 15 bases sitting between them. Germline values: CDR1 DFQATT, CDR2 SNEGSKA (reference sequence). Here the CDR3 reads CSASVGRDTEQYF. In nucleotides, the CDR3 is TGCAGTGCTAGTGTTGGCAGGGATACCGAGCAGTACTTC.

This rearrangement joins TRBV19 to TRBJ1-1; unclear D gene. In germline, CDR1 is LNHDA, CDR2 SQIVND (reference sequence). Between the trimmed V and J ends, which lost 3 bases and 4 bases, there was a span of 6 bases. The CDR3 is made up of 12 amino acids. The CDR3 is CASSIPGTEAFF. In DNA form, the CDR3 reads TGTGCCAGTAGTATCCCGGGCACTGAAGCTTTCTTT.

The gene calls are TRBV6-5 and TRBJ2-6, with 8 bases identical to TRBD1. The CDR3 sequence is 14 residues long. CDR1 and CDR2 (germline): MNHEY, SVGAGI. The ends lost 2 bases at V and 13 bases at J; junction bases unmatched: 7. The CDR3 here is CASSYGQGLGVLTF. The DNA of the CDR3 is TGTGCCAGCAGTTACGGACAGGGTCTAGGAGTCCTGACTTTC.

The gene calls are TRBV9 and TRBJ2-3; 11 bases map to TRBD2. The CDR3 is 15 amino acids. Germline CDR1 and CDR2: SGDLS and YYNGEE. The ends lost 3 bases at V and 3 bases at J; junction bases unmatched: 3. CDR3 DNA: TGTGCCAGCAGCGAATCTAGCGGGAGGACAGATACGCAGTATTTT. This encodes CASSESSGRTDTQYF.

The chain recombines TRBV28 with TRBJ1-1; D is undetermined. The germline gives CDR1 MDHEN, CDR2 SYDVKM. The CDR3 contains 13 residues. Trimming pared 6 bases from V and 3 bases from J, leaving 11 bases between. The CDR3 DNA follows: TGTGCCAGCAGGGTCACGCGGCACACTGAAGCTTTCTTT. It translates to CASRVTRHTEAFF.

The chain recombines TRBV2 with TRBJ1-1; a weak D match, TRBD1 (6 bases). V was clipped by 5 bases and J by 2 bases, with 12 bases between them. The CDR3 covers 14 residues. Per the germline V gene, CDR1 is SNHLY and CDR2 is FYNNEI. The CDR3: CASSQGSYNTEAFF. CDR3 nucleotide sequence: TGTGCCAGCAGTCAGGGGTCTTACAACACTGAAGCTTTCTTT.

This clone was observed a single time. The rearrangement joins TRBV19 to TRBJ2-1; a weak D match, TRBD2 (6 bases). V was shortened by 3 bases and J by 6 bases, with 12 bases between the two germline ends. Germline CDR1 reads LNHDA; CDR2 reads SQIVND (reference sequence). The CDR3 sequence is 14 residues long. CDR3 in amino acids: CASSIAGSFNEQFF. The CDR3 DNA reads TGTGCCAGTAGTATCGCGGGGAGTTTCAATGAGCAGTTCTTC. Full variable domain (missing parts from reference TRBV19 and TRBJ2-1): DGGITQSPKYLFRKEGQNVTLSCEQNLNHDAMYWYRQDPGQGLRLIYYSQIVNDFQKGDIAEGYSVSREKKESFPLTVTSAQKNPTAFYLCASSIAGSFNEQFFGPGTRLTVL.

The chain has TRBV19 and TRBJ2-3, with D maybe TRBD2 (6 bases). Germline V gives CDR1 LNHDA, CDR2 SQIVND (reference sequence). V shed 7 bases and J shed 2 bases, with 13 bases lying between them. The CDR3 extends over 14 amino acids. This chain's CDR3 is CASKLAWNTDTQYF. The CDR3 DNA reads TGTGCCAGTAAACTAGCATGGAACACAGATACGCAGTATTTT.

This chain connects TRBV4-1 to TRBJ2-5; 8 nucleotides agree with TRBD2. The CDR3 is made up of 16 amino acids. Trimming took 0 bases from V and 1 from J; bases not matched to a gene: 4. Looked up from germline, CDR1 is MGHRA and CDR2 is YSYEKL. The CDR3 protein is CASSQEGGGTQETQYF. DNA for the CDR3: TGCGCCAGCAGCCAAGAAGGCGGGGGGACCCAAGAGACCCAGTACTTC.

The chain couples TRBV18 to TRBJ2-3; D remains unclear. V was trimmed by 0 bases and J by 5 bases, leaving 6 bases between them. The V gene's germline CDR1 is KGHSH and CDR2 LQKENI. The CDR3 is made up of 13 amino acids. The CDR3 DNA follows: TGTGCCAGCTCACCACCGGTTAGAGATACGCAGTATTTT. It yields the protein CASSPPVRDTQYF.

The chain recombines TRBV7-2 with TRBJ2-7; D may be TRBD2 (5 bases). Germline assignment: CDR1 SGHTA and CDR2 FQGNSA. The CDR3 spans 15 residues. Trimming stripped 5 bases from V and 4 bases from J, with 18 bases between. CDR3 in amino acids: CASSPGLGASYEQYF. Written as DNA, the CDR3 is TGTGCCAGCAGCCCAGGACTGGGCGCCTCTTACGAGCAGTACTTC.

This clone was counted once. The CDR3 loop is CASSSTGNYGYTF. DNA of the CDR3: TGTGCCAGCAGTTCGACAGGGAACTATGGCTACACCTTC. The chain recombines TRBV27 with TRBJ1-2; the match to TRBD1 covers 7 bases. This CDR3 is built from 13 residues. With V trimmed by 4 bases and J by 2 bases, 1 base remained unmatched. Germline V gene data show CDR1 as MNHEY and CDR2 as SMNVEV (reference sequence).

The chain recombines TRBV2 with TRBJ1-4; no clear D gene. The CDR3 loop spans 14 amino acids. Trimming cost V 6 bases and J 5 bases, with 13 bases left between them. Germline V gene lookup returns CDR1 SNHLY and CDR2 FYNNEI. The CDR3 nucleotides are TGTGCCAGCAGCCTGACTCAATACAATGAAAAACTGTTTTTT. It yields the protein CASSLTQYNEKLFF.

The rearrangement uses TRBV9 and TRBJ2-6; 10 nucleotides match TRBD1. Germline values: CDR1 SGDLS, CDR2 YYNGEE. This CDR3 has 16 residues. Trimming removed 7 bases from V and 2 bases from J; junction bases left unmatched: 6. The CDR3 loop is CASARQGAAGANVLTF. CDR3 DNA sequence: TGTGCCAGCGCTCGACAGGGGGCAGCTGGGGCCAACGTCCTGACTTTC.

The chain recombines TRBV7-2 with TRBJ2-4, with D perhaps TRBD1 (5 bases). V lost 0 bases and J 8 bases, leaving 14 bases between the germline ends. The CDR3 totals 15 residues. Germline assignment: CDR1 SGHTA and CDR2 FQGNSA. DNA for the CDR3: TGTGCCAGCAGCTTAGCGCGGACACTTTTGGACATTCAGTACTTC. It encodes CASSLARTLLDIQYF. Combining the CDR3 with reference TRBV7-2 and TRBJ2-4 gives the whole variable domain GAGVSQSPSNKVTEKGKDVELRCDPISGHTALYWYRQSLGQGLEFLIYFQGNSAPDKSGLPSDRFSAERTGGSVSTLTIQRTQQEDSAVYLCASSLARTLLDIQYFGAGTRLSVL.

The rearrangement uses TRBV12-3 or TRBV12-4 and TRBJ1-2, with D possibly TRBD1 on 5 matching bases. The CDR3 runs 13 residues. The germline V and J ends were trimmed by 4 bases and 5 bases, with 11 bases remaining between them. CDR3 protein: CASSYGTPYGYTF. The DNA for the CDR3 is TGTGCCAGCAGTTACGGGACTCCATATGGCTACACCTTC.

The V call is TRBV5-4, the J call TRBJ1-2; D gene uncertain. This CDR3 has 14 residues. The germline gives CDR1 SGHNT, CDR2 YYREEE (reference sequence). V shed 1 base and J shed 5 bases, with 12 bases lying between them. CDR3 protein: CASSLRGGLYGYTF. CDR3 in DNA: TGTGCCAGCAGCTTGCGGGGTGGACTATATGGCTACACCTTC.

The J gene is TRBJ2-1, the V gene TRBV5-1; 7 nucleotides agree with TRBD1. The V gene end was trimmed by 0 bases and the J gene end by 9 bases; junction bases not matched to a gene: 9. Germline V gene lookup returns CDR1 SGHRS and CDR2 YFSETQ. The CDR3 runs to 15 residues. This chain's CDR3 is CASSLARGHAGEQFF. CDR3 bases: TGCGCCAGCAGCTTGGCGAGGGGGCACGCGGGTGAGCAGTTCTTC.

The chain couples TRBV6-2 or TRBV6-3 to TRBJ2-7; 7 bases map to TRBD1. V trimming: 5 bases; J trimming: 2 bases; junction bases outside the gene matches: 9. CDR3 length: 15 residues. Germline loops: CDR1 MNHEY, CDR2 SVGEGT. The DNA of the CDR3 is TGTGCCAGCAGTAAACCGGGACAGCCAACCTACGAGCAGTACTTC. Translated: CASSKPGQPTYEQYF.

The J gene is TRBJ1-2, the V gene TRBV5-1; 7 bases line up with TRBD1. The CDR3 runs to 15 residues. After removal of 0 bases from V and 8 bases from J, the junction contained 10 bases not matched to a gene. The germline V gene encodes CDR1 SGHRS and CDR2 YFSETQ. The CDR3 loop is CASSLATGEVFGYTF. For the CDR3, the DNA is TGCGCCAGCAGCTTGGCCACAGGGGAAGTCTTCGGCTACACCTTC.

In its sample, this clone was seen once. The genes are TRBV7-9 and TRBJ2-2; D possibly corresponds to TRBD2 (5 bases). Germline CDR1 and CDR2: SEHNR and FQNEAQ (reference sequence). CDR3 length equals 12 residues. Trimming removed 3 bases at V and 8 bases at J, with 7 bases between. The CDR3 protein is CASSLGEGELFF. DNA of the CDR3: TGTGCCAGCAGCTTGGGAGAGGGGGAGCTGTTTTTT.